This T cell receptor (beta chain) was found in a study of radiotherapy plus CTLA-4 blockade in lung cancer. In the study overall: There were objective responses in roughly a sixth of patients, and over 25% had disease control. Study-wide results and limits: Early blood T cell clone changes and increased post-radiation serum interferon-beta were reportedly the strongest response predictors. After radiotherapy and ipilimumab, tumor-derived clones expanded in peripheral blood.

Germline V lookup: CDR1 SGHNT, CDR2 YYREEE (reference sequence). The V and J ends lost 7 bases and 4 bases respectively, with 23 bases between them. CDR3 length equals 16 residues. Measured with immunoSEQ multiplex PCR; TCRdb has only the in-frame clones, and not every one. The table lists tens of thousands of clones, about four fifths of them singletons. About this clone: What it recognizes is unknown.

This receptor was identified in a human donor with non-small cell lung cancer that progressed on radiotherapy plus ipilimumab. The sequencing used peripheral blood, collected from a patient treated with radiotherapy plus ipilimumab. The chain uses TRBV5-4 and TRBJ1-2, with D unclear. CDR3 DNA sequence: TGTGCCAGCGTTACCCCCCTACCAGGAAAGACCTATGGCTACACCTTC. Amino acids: CASVTPLPGKTYGYTF.